This T cell receptor beta chain was captured in a study of cytomegalovirus exposure and HLA in healthy donors. There are 17 residues in the CDR3. CDR1 ENHRY and CDR2 SYGVKD come from the germline V gene. Trimming removed 0 bases from V and 4 bases from J, with 16 bases in between. The primer mix had 60 Vbeta and 13 Jbeta primers. Profiled with immunoSEQ multiplex PCR; TCRdb holds only in-frame clones, not every one. The sample totals 140,000 or so clones; its top ten clones hold about 0.96%. Each donor's status was that of a healthy bone marrow donor. When sampled, the donors appeared nominally healthy, though they likely had unrecorded immune exposures.

V gene TRBV10-3 combines with J gene TRBJ2-1, with D possibly being TRBD2 (5 bases). The material sequenced was PBMCs. The sequence derives from a male donor in good health and CMV-seronegative. CDR3 in amino acids: CAISESLGSGSYNEQFF. The DNA of the CDR3 is TGTGCCATCAGTGAGTCTCTCGGGTCGGGGAGTTACAATGAGCAGTTCTTC.